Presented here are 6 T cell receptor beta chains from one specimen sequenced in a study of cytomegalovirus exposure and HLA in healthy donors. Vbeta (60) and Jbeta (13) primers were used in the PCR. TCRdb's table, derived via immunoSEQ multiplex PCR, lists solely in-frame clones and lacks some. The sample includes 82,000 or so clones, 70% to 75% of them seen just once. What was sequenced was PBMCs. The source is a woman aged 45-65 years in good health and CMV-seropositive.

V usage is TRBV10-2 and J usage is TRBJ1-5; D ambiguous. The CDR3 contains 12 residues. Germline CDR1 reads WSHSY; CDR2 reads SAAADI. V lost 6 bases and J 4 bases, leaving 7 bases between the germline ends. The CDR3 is CASSRANQPQHF. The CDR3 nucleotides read TGCGCCAGCAGCCGAGCAAATCAGCCCCAGCATTTT.

The CDR3 loop reads CASSLAGGSYNEQFF. Here the CDR3 DNA reads TGTGCCAGCAGTCTAGCGGGTGGGTCCTACAATGAGCAGTTCTTC. The chain employs TRBV4-2 and TRBJ2-1; 8 nucleotides align to TRBD2. The length of the CDR3 is 15 residues. J was trimmed by 1 base and V by 6 bases; bases with no gene match: 5. Germline lookup yields CDR1 LGHNA and CDR2 YNFKEQ.

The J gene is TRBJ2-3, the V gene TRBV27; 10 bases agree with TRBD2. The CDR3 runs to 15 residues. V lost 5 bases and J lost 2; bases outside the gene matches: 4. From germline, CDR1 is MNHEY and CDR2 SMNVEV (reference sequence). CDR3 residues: CASSLGLADTDTQYF. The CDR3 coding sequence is TGTGCCAGCAGTCTCGGACTAGCGGACACAGATACGCAGTATTTT.

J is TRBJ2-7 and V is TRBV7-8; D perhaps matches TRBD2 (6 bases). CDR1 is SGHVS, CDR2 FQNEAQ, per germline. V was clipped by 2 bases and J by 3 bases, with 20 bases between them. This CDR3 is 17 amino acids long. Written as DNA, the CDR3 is TGTGCCAGCAGCTTAAGTAGTGGCGGGACTTCTAACTACGAGCAGTACTTC. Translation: CASSLSSGGTSNYEQYF. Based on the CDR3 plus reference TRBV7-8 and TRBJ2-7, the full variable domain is GAGVSQSPRYKVAKRGQDVALRCDPISGHVSLFWYQQALGQGPEFLTYFQNEAQLDKSGLPSDRFFAERPEGSVSTLKIQRTQQEDSAVYLCASSLSSGGTSNYEQYFGPGTRLTVT.

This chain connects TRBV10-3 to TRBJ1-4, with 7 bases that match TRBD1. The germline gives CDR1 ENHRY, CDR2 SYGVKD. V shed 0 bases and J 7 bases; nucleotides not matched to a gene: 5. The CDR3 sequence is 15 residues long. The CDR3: CAISESTGVGEKLFF. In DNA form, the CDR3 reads TGTGCCATCAGTGAGTCCACAGGGGTGGGTGAAAAACTGTTTTTT.

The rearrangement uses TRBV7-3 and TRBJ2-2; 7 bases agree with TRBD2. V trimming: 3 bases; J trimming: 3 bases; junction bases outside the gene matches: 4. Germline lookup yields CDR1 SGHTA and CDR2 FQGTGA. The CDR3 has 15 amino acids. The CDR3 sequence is CASSFLGGDTGELFF. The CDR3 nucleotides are TGTGCCAGCAGCTTTTTGGGGGGGGACACCGGGGAGCTGTTTTTT. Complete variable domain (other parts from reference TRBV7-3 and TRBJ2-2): GAGVSQTPSNKVTEKGKYVELRCDPISGHTALYWYRQSLGQGPEFLIYFQGTGAADDSGLPNDRFFAVRPEGSVSTLKIQRTERGDSAVYLCASSFLGGDTGELFFGEGSRLTVL.